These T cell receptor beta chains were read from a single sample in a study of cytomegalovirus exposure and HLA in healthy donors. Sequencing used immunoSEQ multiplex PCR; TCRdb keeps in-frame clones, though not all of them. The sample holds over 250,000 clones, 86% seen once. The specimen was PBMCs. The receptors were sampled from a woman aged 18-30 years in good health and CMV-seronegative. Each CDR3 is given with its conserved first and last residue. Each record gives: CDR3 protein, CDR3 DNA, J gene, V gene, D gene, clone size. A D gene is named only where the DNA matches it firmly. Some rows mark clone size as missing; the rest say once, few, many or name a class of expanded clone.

CDR3 protein: CASSLGQGATDTQYF; CDR3 DNA: TGTGCCAGCAGCTTGGGACAGGGGGCGACAGATACGCAGTATTTT; J gene: TRBJ2-3; V gene: TRBV11-3; D gene: TRBD1; clone size: -
CDR3 protein: CASTGLERDEQYF; CDR3 DNA: TGTGCCAGCACCGGACTAGAGAGGGACGAGCAGTACTTC; J gene: TRBJ2-7; V gene: TRBV27; D gene: TRBD2; clone size: -
CDR3 protein: CASSPGQGDEQYF; CDR3 DNA: TGTGCCAGTAGTCCCGGACAGGGGGACGAGCAGTACTTC; J gene: TRBJ2-7; V gene: TRBV19; D gene: TRBD1; clone size: -
CDR3 protein: CASSGTGEHTGELFF; CDR3 DNA: TGTGCCAGCAGTGGGACAGGGGAGCACACCGGGGAGCTGTTTTTT; J gene: TRBJ2-2; V gene: TRBV6-4; D gene: TRBD1; clone size: few
CDR3 protein: CASSYGPGTDTQYF; CDR3 DNA: TGTGCCAGCAGTTACGGTCCGGGCACAGATACGCAGTATTTT; J gene: TRBJ2-3; V gene: TRBV6-5; D gene: -; clone size: -
CDR3 protein: CASSKRTGTDTQYF; CDR3 DNA: TGTGCCAGCAGTAAGAGGACTGGCACAGATACGCAGTATTTT; J gene: TRBJ2-3; V gene: TRBV11-3; D gene: -; clone size: -
CDR3 protein: CASSVAPSGPEQFF; CDR3 DNA: TGTGCCAGCAGCGTAGCACCTAGCGGGCCGGAGCAGTTCTTC; J gene: TRBJ2-1; V gene: TRBV9; D gene: TRBD2; clone size: -
CDR3 protein: CASSPNPRDREMGGYTF; CDR3 DNA: TGTGCCAGCAGCCCGAACCCCCGGGACAGGGAGATGGGTGGCTACACCTTC; J gene: TRBJ1-2; V gene: TRBV9; D gene: TRBD1; clone size: -
CDR3 protein: CASSFSGQGAYEQYF; CDR3 DNA: TGTGCCAGCAGTTTCTCGGGACAGGGAGCCTACGAGCAGTACTTC; J gene: TRBJ2-7; V gene: TRBV28; D gene: TRBD1; clone size: -
CDR3 protein: CASSPQGQGARSPLHF; CDR3 DNA: TGTGCCAGCAGTCCCCAGGGACAGGGGGCAAGGTCACCCCTCCACTTT; J gene: TRBJ1-6; V gene: TRBV27; D gene: TRBD1; clone size: -
CDR3 protein: CASGSLTVPETQYF; CDR3 DNA: TGTGCCAGCGGCTCCCTGACAGTTCCAGAGACCCAGTACTTC; J gene: TRBJ2-5; V gene: TRBV7-2; D gene: -; clone size: -
CDR3 protein: CASSRLAGGPFTYNEQFF; CDR3 DNA: TGTGCCAGCAGCAGACTAGCGGGGGGACCCTTCACCTACAATGAGCAGTTCTTC; J gene: TRBJ2-1; V gene: TRBV9; D gene: TRBD2; clone size: -
CDR3 protein: CASSFQGQGGRGYTF; CDR3 DNA: TGTGCCAGCAGTTTTCAGGGACAGGGGGGGCGTGGCTACACCTTC; J gene: TRBJ1-2; V gene: TRBV28; D gene: TRBD1; clone size: -
CDR3 protein: CSVESTSGARGQYF; CDR3 DNA: TGCAGCGTTGAATCGACTAGCGGAGCCCGTGGGCAGTATTTT; J gene: TRBJ2-3; V gene: TRBV29-1; D gene: TRBD2; clone size: -
CDR3 protein: CASSSRWNTEAFF; CDR3 DNA: TGTGCCAGCAGTTCGAGGTGGAACACTGAAGCTTTCTTT; J gene: TRBJ1-1; V gene: TRBV6-5; D gene: -; clone size: -
CDR3 protein: CATSRDPGVGTDTQYF; CDR3 DNA: TGTGCCACCAGCAGAGATCCAGGGGTGGGCACAGATACGCAGTATTTT; J gene: TRBJ2-3; V gene: TRBV15; D gene: -; clone size: -
CDR3 protein: CASRPTGDYGYTF; CDR3 DNA: TGTGCCAGCAGACCGACAGGGGATTATGGCTACACCTTC; J gene: TRBJ1-2; V gene: TRBV6-5; D gene: TRBD1; clone size: -
CDR3 protein: CASSPPRHRGTEAFF; CDR3 DNA: TGTGCCAGTAGTCCTCCGCGGCACCGGGGCACTGAAGCTTTCTTT; J gene: TRBJ1-1; V gene: TRBV19; D gene: -; clone size: -
CDR3 protein: CASSFDPSGPYEQYF; CDR3 DNA: TGTGCCAGCAGCTTCGACCCTAGCGGACCCTACGAGCAGTACTTC; J gene: TRBJ2-7; V gene: TRBV5-6; D gene: TRBD2; clone size: -
CDR3 protein: CASSYRGPYEQYF; CDR3 DNA: TGTGCCAGCAGCTACAGGGGGCCCTACGAGCAGTACTTC; J gene: TRBJ2-7; V gene: TRBV7-6; D gene: TRBD1; clone size: -
CDR3 protein: CASSSGTRVDTQYF; CDR3 DNA: TGTGCCAGCAGCTCGGGGACTAGAGTGGATACGCAGTATTTT; J gene: TRBJ2-3; V gene: TRBV7-8; D gene: TRBD2; clone size: -
CDR3 protein: CASSPRDRDSTDTQYF; CDR3 DNA: TGCGCCAGCAGCCCCCGGGACAGGGATAGCACAGATACGCAGTATTTT; J gene: TRBJ2-3; V gene: TRBV4-1; D gene: TRBD1; clone size: -